This T cell receptor beta chain was sequenced in a study of response to subunit inactivated influenza vaccine. Findings and caveats of the study: Authors suggested each seasonal flu vaccination may recruit only limited numbers of new T cells.

This clonotype was observed many times. Its antigen is still unknown. TCRdb reprocessed the RT-PCR reads via MiXCR and lists one record per CDR3 protein. The sample holds some 160,000 distinct CDR3 sequences, roughly a tenth seen once. This sample comprised non-naive T cells sorted from PBMCs, obtained more than 35 days after vaccination. This TCR was recovered from a man in his fifties or sixties who received an inactivated influenza vaccine.

Here the CDR3 reads CASSDRGYYGYTF. CDR3 sequence (DNA): TGTGCCAGCAGTGATCGGGGCTACTATGGCTACACCTTC. V usage is TRBV25-1 and J usage is TRBJ1-2, with D perhaps TRBD1 (5 bases). This CDR3 is built from 13 residues. The germline V gene encodes CDR1 MGHDK and CDR2 SYGVNS. Trimming took off 3 bases at V and 3 bases at J, with 8 bases between the two ends.